These 17 T cell receptor beta chains were all obtained from the same sample, sequenced in a study of blood T cell repertoires in COVID-19. Measured with immunoSEQ multiplex PCR; TCRdb has only the in-frame clones, and not every one. The data hold 25,000 to 35,000 clones, with 65% to 90% observed a single time. Material for sequencing was peripheral blood. Every receptor here comes from a man between 65 and 79 years old with active COVID-19.

This sequence joins TRBV19 and TRBJ1-5; 10 bases fit TRBD1. V lost 3 bases and J lost 2; bases outside the gene matches: 7. Germline V gene sequence: CDR1 LNHDA, CDR2 SQIVND (reference sequence). The CDR3 length is 17 residues. The CDR3 sequence is CASSISTGGQGNQPQHF. CDR3 nucleotide sequence: TGTGCCAGTAGTATCTCGACAGGGGGCCAGGGCAATCAGCCCCAGCATTTT.

The chain couples TRBV11-2 to TRBJ2-7; weak D call: TRBD1 (5 bases). The V and J ends lost 2 bases and 7 bases respectively, with 12 bases between them. The CDR3 extends over 13 amino acids. In germline, CDR1 is SGHAT, CDR2 FQNNGV. CDR3 sequence reads: CASSLYGASEQYF. As DNA, the CDR3 is TGTGCCAGCAGCTTATATGGGGCGTCGGAGCAGTACTTC.

The rearrangement uses TRBV19 and TRBJ2-3, with D possibly TRBD2 on 6 matching bases. V gave up 8 bases and J gave up 2 bases, with 8 bases separating them. The CDR3 consists of 12 residues. The germline V gene has CDR1 LNHDA and CDR2 SQIVND (reference sequence). CDR3 sequence reads: CASRGSTDTQYF. The CDR3, as DNA: TGTGCCAGTCGGGGGTCCACAGATACGCAGTATTTT.

On this clone: Germline is not matched at one junction end, which may reflect a read error. The chain employs TRBV28 and TRBJ1-6, with 7 bases identical to TRBD1. The length of the CDR3 is 16 residues. The germline V gene has CDR1 MDHEN and CDR2 SYDVKM. The CDR3 DNA sequence: TGTGCCAGCAGTTTACTAGGGACAGACTATAATTCACTCCTCCACTTT. Translating gives CASSLLGTDYNSLLHF.

CDR3 in amino acids: CASSSWTSDTGELFF. CDR3 DNA: TGCGCCAGCAGCTCCTGGACTAGCGACACCGGGGAGCTGTTTTTT. The chain has TRBV5-1 and TRBJ2-2; the match to TRBD2 covers 9 bases. The CDR3 runs 15 residues. V was pared by 3 bases and J by 3 bases, with 3 bases of the junction left unmatched. CDR1 is SGHRS, CDR2 YFSETQ, per germline. Together with reference TRBV5-1 and TRBJ2-2, the CDR3 gives the full variable domain: KAGVTQTPRYLIKTRGQQVTLSCSPISGHRSVSWYQQTPGQGLQFLFEYFSETQRNKGNFPGRFSGRQFSNSRSEMNVSTLELGDSALYLCASSSWTSDTGELFFGEGSRLTVL.

The rearrangement links TRBV7-8 to TRBJ2-5; 7 nucleotides agree with TRBD1. The CDR3 has 15 residues. V trimming: 2 bases; J trimming: 2 bases; junction bases outside the gene matches: 5. Germline loops: CDR1 SGHVS, CDR2 FQNEAQ. CDR3 DNA sequence: TGTGCCAGCAGCTTATACGGGACAGTACAAGAGACCCAGTACTTC. As protein: CASSLYGTVQETQYF.

The rearrangement uses TRBV6-5 and TRBJ1-5; D unclear. CDR1 and CDR2 from the germline V gene are MNHEY and SVGAGI. Trimming pared 5 bases from V and 7 bases from J, leaving 12 bases between. The CDR3 totals 13 residues. CDR3 region: CASSQDWNQPQHF. The CDR3 region has the DNA TGTGCCAGCAGTCAGGACTGGAACCAGCCCCAGCATTTT.

Only a few counts were recorded for this clone. The same CDR3 can be traced to other DNA sequences in this sample. V usage is TRBV5-5 and J usage is TRBJ2-7; 9 bases fit TRBD1. Germline CDR1 reads SGHKS; CDR2 reads YYEKEE (reference sequence). This CDR3 comprises 13 residues. J gave up 2 bases and V 4 bases, and 1 base lay outside the gene matches. CDR3 residues: CASSRQGAYEQYF. CDR3 sequence (DNA): TGTGCCAGCAGCAGACAGGGGGCCTACGAGCAGTACTTC.

The genes are TRBV21-1 and TRBJ1-5. TRBV21-1 is annotated as a pseudogene. This CDR3 region has 16 residues. CDR3 in DNA: TGTGCCAGCAGTCTCTACCGCAACGGGGTCAATCAGCCCCAGCATTTT. Protein product: CASSLYRNGVNQPQHF.

The chain joins TRBV5-8 to TRBJ2-7; maybe TRBD1 (6 bases). The CDR3 sequence is 13 residues long. V shed 3 bases and J shed 4 bases, with 11 bases lying between them. Germline values: CDR1 SGHTS, CDR2 YDEGEE. In nucleotides, the CDR3 is TGTGCCAGCAGCTCAGGGGCACAGTACGAGCAGTACTTC. Translation: CASSSGAQYEQYF.

This rearrangement joins TRBV20-1 to TRBJ1-5, with 8 bases matching TRBD1. V was pared by 3 bases and J by 6 bases, with 10 bases of the junction left unmatched. The CDR3 length is 15 residues. Germline CDR1 reads DFQATT; CDR2 reads SNEGSKA (reference sequence). DNA of the CDR3: TGCAGTGCTAGTATGGGACAGGCTAAGCGTCAGCCCCAGCATTTT. Its protein is CSASMGQAKRQPQHF.

The V gene is TRBV30, the J gene TRBJ1-3; perhaps TRBD1 as D (5 bases). The V gene's germline CDR1 is GTSNPN and CDR2 SVGIG (reference sequence). V lost 1 base and J 0 bases, leaving 10 bases between the germline ends. This CDR3 has 15 residues. Here the CDR3 DNA reads TGTGCCTGGAGTGCAGGGCCGATCTCTGGAAACACCATATATTTT. Translating it yields CAWSAGPISGNTIYF.

The chain combines TRBV25-1 with TRBJ2-6; D call uncertain. CDR1 is MGHDK and CDR2 is SYGVNS in the germline V gene. This CDR3 spans 13 amino acids. The germline V and J ends were trimmed by 8 bases and 4 bases, with 9 bases remaining between them. The CDR3 DNA reads TGTGCCAGCCTAGATTCCGGGGCCAACGTCCTGACTTTC. It codes for CASLDSGANVLTF.

The chain employs TRBV5-1 and TRBJ1-2; no clear D. V lost 0 bases and J lost 6, with 15 bases in between. Germline CDR1 is SGHRS and CDR2 is YFSETQ. This CDR3 contains 15 residues. The CDR3 is CASSLEGGLGHGYTF. CDR3 sequence (DNA): TGCGCCAGCAGCTTGGAGGGAGGGCTTGGCCATGGCTACACCTTC. Using reference TRBV5-1 and TRBJ1-2 for the parts outside the CDR3, the full variable domain is KAGVTQTPRYLIKTRGQQVTLSCSPISGHRSVSWYQQTPGQGLQFLFEYFSETQRNKGNFPGRFSGRQFSNSRSEMNVSTLELGDSALYLCASSLEGGLGHGYTFGSGTRLTVV.

The chain uses TRBV7-3 and TRBJ2-7; 10 nucleotides line up with TRBD1. With 1 base clipped from V and 1 base from J, the junction kept 4 bases outside the gene matches. Germline V gives CDR1 SGHTA, CDR2 FQGTGA. CDR3 length: 16 amino acids. CDR3 bases: TGTGCCAGCAGCTTAAGCGGGACAGGGGTGTCCTACGAGCAGTACTTC. Its translation is CASSLSGTGVSYEQYF.

V gene TRBV25-1 combines with J gene TRBJ1-5, with D perhaps matching TRBD1 (6 bases). The V and J ends lost 2 bases and 5 bases respectively, with 10 bases between them. Germline CDR1 reads MGHDK; CDR2 reads SYGVNS. The CDR3 is 14 residues long. CDR3 amino acids: CASSEEWTDQPQHF. CDR3 nucleotide sequence: TGTGCCAGCAGTGAAGAGTGGACAGATCAGCCCCAGCATTTT.

This clone was counted only a few times. This chain uses TRBV9 with TRBJ2-3; D is unclear. CDR1 is SGDLS and CDR2 is YYNGEE in the germline V gene. V was shortened by 4 bases and J by 2 bases, with 17 bases between the two germline ends. The CDR3 is made up of 16 amino acids. The DNA for the CDR3 is TGTGCCAGCAGCCGGATGAGCGCCCACTACACAGATACGCAGTATTTT. Its translation: CASSRMSAHYTDTQYF.